What follows is one T cell receptor beta chain and its context. Antigen unknown. The repertoire was sequenced with immunoSEQ multiplex PCR; TCRdb's copy has only in-frame clones and lacks some. The sample includes tens of thousands of clones, 75% to 90% seen only once; the top ten take about 2%. The entry originates in a study of T cells after posttransplantation cyclophosphamide. Whole-study findings and limits: Donor-recipient repertoire similarity was low at 1-2 months, rising over year one. After PTCy, TRB diversity resembled that of CNI/methotrexate controls. Tissue-infiltrating T cells from skin or gut overlapped little with blood T cells.

Sampled 1 year posttransplant, controls received myeloablative marrow transplants, methotrexate and a calcineurin inhibitor. The CDR3 consists of 13 residues. The germline gives CDR1 SGHNT, CDR2 YYREEE (reference sequence). V lost 3 bases to trimming and J lost 3 bases; unmatched junction nucleotides: 3. The clonotype comes from a female patient in her 30s who received an allogeneic stem cell transplant from an unrelated donor, was CMV-positive, and had acute and chronic GVHD. Some T cells may trace back to the graft donor. This chain links TRBV5-4 with TRBJ2-7, with 7 bases that match TRBD1. The sequencing used PBMCs, collected 350 to 400 days after allogeneic stem cell transplant with calcineurin inhibitor and methotrexate. CDR3 DNA: TGTGCCAGCAGCTACGACAGGGTCTACGAGCAGTACTTC. Translated, it gives CASSYDRVYEQYF. Based on the CDR3 plus reference TRBV5-4 and TRBJ2-7, the full variable domain is ETGVTQSPTHLIKTRGQQVTLRCSSQSGHNTVSWYQQALGQGPQFIFQYYREEENGRGNFPPRFSGLQFPNYSSELNVNALELDDSALYLCASSYDRVYEQYFGPGTRLTVT.